Listed below are T cell receptor beta chains from one sample, sequenced in a study of blood T cell repertoires in COVID-19. Clones were read by immunoSEQ multiplex PCR, and TCRdb kept only the in-frame ones, dropping some. Found here are around 67,000 clones, roughly 80% of them singletons; the top ten hold approximately 16%. The sample taken for sequencing was peripheral blood. These receptors came from a man at least 80 years old with active COVID-19. Both conserved end residues are part of each CDR3. A D gene is named only where the DNA matches it firmly. The size entry is marked missing in some rows and otherwise reads once, few, many or a size class.

TRBV16,.,few,TRBJ2-2,TGTGCCAGCAGCACCCGACAGAACACCGGGGAGCTGTTTTTT,CASSTRQNTGELFF
TRBV5-1,.,.,TRBJ2-7,TGCGCCAGCAGCTTGGGTGGGGGAGGCTCCTACGAGCAGTACTTC,CASSLGGGGSYEQYF
TRBV13,TRBD2,.,TRBJ2-1,TGTGCCAGCAGCGCAAAACTAGCGGGAAATTTGGGGTTGGAGTTCTTC,CASSAKLAGNLGLEFF
TRBV18,.,few,TRBJ1-2,TGTGCCAGCTCAGACCAGGGCAGTCGATCCTATGGCTACACCTTC,CASSDQGSRSYGYTF
TRBV27,TRBD1,.,TRBJ1-1,TGTGCCAGCAGTCCCCCTGGGGCCCTCGGACAGGGCCGACAGTTGAACACTGAAGCTTTCTTT,CASSPPGALGQGRQLNTEAFF
TRBV7-9,TRBD1,.,TRBJ1-1,TGTGCCAGCAGCCTTGGACCAGGGGGTAACACTGAAGCTTTCTTT,CASSLGPGGNTEAFF
TRBV18,.,.,TRBJ2-7,TGTGCCAGCTCACGTGATAGCGGCTACGAGCAGTACTTC,CASSRDSGYEQYF
TRBV27,TRBD1,.,TRBJ2-7,TGTGCCAGCAGTTCCCTACAGGGGTACTACTACGAGCAGTACTTC,CASSSLQGYYYEQYF
TRBV15,.,.,TRBJ2-7,TGTGCCACCAGCATTCAGTCAGGGTTCGAGCAGTACTTC,CATSIQSGFEQYF
TRBV19,TRBD1,.,TRBJ1-1,TGTGCCAGTAACAGGGGTTTTTCGGGCACTGAAGCTTTCTTT,CASNRGFSGTEAFF
TRBV7-2,TRBD2,.,TRBJ2-2,TGTGCCAGCAGCTTAGAGATTAGCGGGAGGGCCGCCGGGGAGCTGTTTTTT,CASSLEISGRAAGELFF
TRBV20-1,TRBD2,.,TRBJ2-7,TGCAGTGCTAGTAACCCCCAGCGGGGGTACGAGCAGTACTTC,CSASNPQRGYEQYF
TRBV19,TRBD2,once,TRBJ2-3,TGTGCCAGTAGTCCCCGGGGGGGGTCCACAGATACGCAGTATTTT,CASSPRGGSTDTQYF
TRBV6-6,.,.,TRBJ1-1,TGTGCCAGCAGTTACGCCAGGATGAACACTGAAGCTTTCTTT,CASSYARMNTEAFF
TRBV7-2,.,once,TRBJ1-1,TGTGCCAGCAGCCCTCGACAGACGAACACTGAAGCTTTCTTT,CASSPRQTNTEAFF
TRBV30,.,.,TRBJ2-7,TGTGCCTGGAGTTTAAACAGGGATGGGGAGCAGTACTTC,CAWSLNRDGEQYF
TRBV6-5,.,once,TRBJ1-2,TGTGCCAGCACCGGGAGGGTGCCCCCCTATGGCTACACCTTC,CASTGRVPPYGYTF
TRBV11-1,TRBD2,once,TRBJ2-1,TGTGCCAGCTCCCCGGGGTCTAGCGGCCCCTACAATGAGCAGTTCTTC,CASSPGSSGPYNEQFF
TRBV18,TRBD1,.,TRBJ1-1,TGTGCCAGCTCACCGAAATTTAAAGAGACAGGGAGGCTTGTTGAAGCTTTCTTT,CASSPKFKETGRLVEAFF
TRBV7-8,TRBD2,.,TRBJ2-3,TGTGCCAGCAGCTTAAGGTCCGGACTAGGAGATACGCAGTATTTT,CASSLRSGLGDTQYF
TRBV6-5,.,.,TRBJ2-7,TGTGCCAGCAGTTTAGGAGGGACGCGAGACGAGCAGTACTTC,CASSLGGTRDEQYF
TRBV19,.,many,TRBJ1-5,TGTGCCAGTACCTACGGAGCAGGGCACAATCAGCCCCAGCATTTT,CASTYGAGHNQPQHF
TRBV7-2,TRBD1,.,TRBJ1-4,TGTGCCAGCAGCTTGGGACAGACTAATGAAAAACTGTTTTTT,CASSLGQTNEKLFF
TRBV30,.,.,TRBJ1-2,TGTGCCTGCCAACCTAAGGACAGATCGAACTATGGCTACACCTTC,CACQPKDRSNYGYTF
TRBV4-2,TRBD1,once,TRBJ2-1,TGTGCCAGCAGCCAAGCCACAGGGGACAATGAGCAGTTCTTC,CASSQATGDNEQFF
TRBV5-1,.,.,TRBJ2-7,TGCGCCAGCAGCTTGGCCAGCGAAGCCTACGAGCAGTACTTC,CASSLASEAYEQYF
TRBV11-2,TRBD2,.,TRBJ2-7,TGTGCCAGCAGCTTAATAGCGGGTAACGAGCAGTACTTC,CASSLIAGNEQYF
TRBV5-6,.,once,TRBJ2-5,TGTGCCAGCAGCTTGGCAGAACAAGAGACCCAGTACTTC,CASSLAEQETQYF
TRBV6-4,.,.,TRBJ1-6,TGTGCCAGCAGTGAATTTGTTAGTGCTTCACCCCTCCACTTT,CASSEFVSASPLHF
TRBV28,.,.,TRBJ2-2,TGTGCCAGCAGAATCGGGCGGGGCACGAACACCGGGGAGCTGTTTTTT,CASRIGRGTNTGELFF
TRBV10-3,TRBD2,.,TRBJ2-7,TGTGCCATCGGCGCTAGCGGGAGGTCCTACGAGCAGTACTTC,CAIGASGRSYEQYF